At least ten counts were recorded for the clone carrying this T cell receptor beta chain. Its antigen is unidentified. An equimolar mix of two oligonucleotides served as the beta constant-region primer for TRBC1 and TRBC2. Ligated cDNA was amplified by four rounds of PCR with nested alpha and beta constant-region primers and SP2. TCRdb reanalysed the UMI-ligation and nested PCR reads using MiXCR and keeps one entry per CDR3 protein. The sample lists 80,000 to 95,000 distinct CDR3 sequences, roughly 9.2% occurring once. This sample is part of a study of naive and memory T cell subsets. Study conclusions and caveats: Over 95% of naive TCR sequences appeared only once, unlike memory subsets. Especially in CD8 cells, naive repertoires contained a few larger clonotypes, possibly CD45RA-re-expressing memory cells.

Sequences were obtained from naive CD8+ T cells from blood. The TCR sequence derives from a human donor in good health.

The CDR3 coding sequence is TGTGCCAGCAGCTTGGGACTAGATAGCACAGATACGCAGTATTTT. This sequence encodes CASSLGLDSTDTQYF. This chain joins TRBV5-6 and TRBJ2-3, with a possible D match to TRBD2 (6 bases). This CDR3 is built from 15 residues. Germline values: CDR1 SGHDT, CDR2 YYEEEE. Deletions cut 0 bases from V and 0 bases from J, with 8 bases between.